The T cell receptor (beta chain) under discussion was sequenced for a study of blood T cell repertoires in COVID-19. At the level of the study: PBMCs, B-cell-depleted T cells, or T cells provided the cDNA or gDNA that made up the material.

In the authors' methods: By means of reference gene primer amplification, nucleated cell counts were estimated. This table comes from immunoSEQ multiplex PCR, and its TCRdb copy is limited to in-frame clones, with some not included. V and J calls and clone size come straight from that table; D and trimming were deduced from the DNA. The table lists approximately 200,000 clones, just under 90% of them singletons. Trimming cost V 7 bases and J 0 bases, with 7 bases left between them. The CDR3 contains 13 residues. Germline CDR1 reads MDHEN; CDR2 reads SYDVKM. Participants came from about two dozen US areas, aged about 18 to 95 years. Donors of Cohort 3 who recovered were those that had two negative PCRs, clearance, or symptom resolution.

This clonotype was sampled from a man aged 25-40 years who had recovered from COVID-19. The V gene is TRBV28, the J gene TRBJ1-5; possibly TRBD1 for D (5 bases). Sequenced: PBMCs or T cells enriched from blood (not recorded which). The CDR3 DNA follows: TGTGCCAGCAAGGGGTTTAGCAATCAGCCCCAGCATTTT. It translates to CASKGFSNQPQHF. Supplemented by reference TRBV28 and TRBJ1-5, the full variable domain reads DVKVTQSSRYLVKRTGEKVFLECVQDMDHENMFWYRQDPGLGLRLIYFSYDVKMKEKGDIPEGYSVSREKKERFSLILESASTNQTSMYLCASKGFSNQPQHFGDGTRLSIL.